The 25 T cell receptor beta chains listed next were all sequenced from one sample in a study of blood T cell repertoires in COVID-19. Measured with immunoSEQ multiplex PCR; TCRdb has only the in-frame clones, and not every one. The data show a few hundred thousand clones, about 82% seen once. Sequenced sample: peripheral blood. Receptors were obtained from an elderly woman with acute or convalescent COVID-19.

The gene calls are TRBV27 and TRBJ1-5; TRBD1 agrees at 8 bases. CDR1 and CDR2 from the germline V gene are MNHEY and SMNVEV (reference sequence). The V gene end was trimmed by 6 bases and the J gene end by 4 bases; junction bases not matched to a gene: 11. The CDR3 totals 16 residues. The CDR3 reads CASRPTDRVGNQPQHF. CDR3 bases: TGTGCCAGCAGACCCACGGACAGGGTCGGGAATCAGCCCCAGCATTTT.

Only one count was recorded for this clone. V is TRBV11-2 and J is TRBJ1-2; D is possibly TRBD1 (6 bases). V lost 5 bases, J lost 3 bases, and 13 bases lay in between. This CDR3 contains 14 residues. CDR1 is SGHAT and CDR2 is FQNNGV in the germline V gene. The CDR3, as DNA: TGTGCCAGCAGCGTCACAGGGCCCGACTATGGCTACACCTTC. Its protein is CASSVTGPDYGYTF.

This clone appeared a single time. This chain joins TRBV27 and TRBJ1-2; TRBD1 matches 10 bases. CDR1 and CDR2 from the germline V gene are MNHEY and SMNVEV (reference sequence). The CDR3 contains 15 residues. J gave up 7 bases and V 3 bases, and 8 bases lay outside the gene matches. CDR3 bases: TGTGCCAGCAGTTTCGACAGGGGGCAAGGGGTTGGCTACACCTTC. Protein product: CASSFDRGQGVGYTF.

This chain uses TRBV6-2 or TRBV6-3 with TRBJ2-3; D is possibly TRBD1 (5 bases). Trimming shortened V by 5 bases and J by 5 bases, and 26 bases separated the two germline ends. The CDR3 loop spans 18 amino acids. Germline V gene data show CDR1 as MNHEY and CDR2 as SVGEGT. The CDR3 DNA is TGTGCCAGCAGTCCGAGAACCTATTCAGGGCCCAAGGGAGATACGCAGTATTTT. Residues: CASSPRTYSGPKGDTQYF.

J is TRBJ2-1 and V is TRBV27; maybe TRBD1 (5 bases). Germline V lookup: CDR1 MNHEY, CDR2 SMNVEV (reference sequence). The CDR3 runs to 16 residues. Trimming cost V 2 bases and J 8 bases, with 19 bases left between them. The CDR3 is CASSLEGSLGVDEQFF. The DNA of the CDR3 is TGTGCCAGCAGTTTAGAAGGGTCCCTAGGGGTCGATGAGCAGTTCTTC.

The rearrangement joins TRBV25-1 to TRBJ1-2; 9 positions agree with TRBD1. V dropped 2 bases and J dropped 7; count of bases not matched to a gene: 8. CDR3 size: 15 residues. In germline, CDR1 is MGHDK, CDR2 SYGVNS. In DNA, the CDR3 is TGTGCCAGCAGTGAAGCTAAAACGGGACAGGGTGGCTACACCTTC. Its protein product is CASSEAKTGQGGYTF.

The V and J genes are TRBV27 and TRBJ2-1; 8 positions agree with TRBD1. The junction had 5 bases not matched to a gene; V was cut back by 2 bases and J by 8 bases. The CDR3 consists of 14 residues. Per germline, CDR1 MNHEY and CDR2 SMNVEV (reference sequence). CDR3 DNA: TGTGCCAGCAGTTTAATCGGGACAGGCTATGAGCAGTTCTTC. Its protein product is CASSLIGTGYEQFF.

The rearrangement uses TRBV28 and TRBJ2-2; TRBD1 matches at 10 bases. The CDR3 covers 16 residues. Losses at the gene ends were 3 bases for V and 3 bases for J; bases not matched to a gene: 4. Germline loops: CDR1 MDHEN, CDR2 SYDVKM. CDR3: CASSLDRGMDTGELFF. The DNA of the CDR3 is TGTGCCAGCAGTTTGGACAGGGGGATGGACACCGGGGAGCTGTTTTTT.

This clone was seen many times. The chain employs TRBV7-9 and TRBJ2-2; D possibly corresponds to TRBD1 (5 bases). This CDR3 is 15 amino acids long. Germline V gene data show CDR1 as SEHNR and CDR2 as FQNEAQ (reference sequence). Trimming stripped 3 bases from V and 5 bases from J, with 13 bases between. The CDR3 DNA reads as TGTGCCAGCAGCTTGGGGCAGGGTATAACCGGGGAGCTGTTTTTT. Protein product: CASSLGQGITGELFF.

The chain combines TRBV15 with TRBJ2-1, with D perhaps TRBD2 (7 bases). This CDR3 is 15 amino acids long. Looked up from germline, CDR1 is LNHNV and CDR2 is YYDKDF (reference sequence). With 3 bases removed from V and 4 bases from J, the gap between germline ends came to 13 bases. The CDR3 sequence: CATSRQGRAYNEQFF. CDR3 nucleotides: TGTGCCACCAGCAGGCAGGGGAGGGCTTACAATGAGCAGTTCTTC. Supplemented by reference TRBV15 and TRBJ2-1, the full variable domain reads DAMVIQNPRYQVTQFGKPVTLSCSQTLNHNVMYWYQQKSSQAPKLLFHYYDKDFNNEADTPDNFQSRRPNTSFCFLDIRSPGLGDTAMYLCATSRQGRAYNEQFFGPGTRLTVL.

The V gene is TRBV10-3, the J gene TRBJ2-1; TRBD2 matches at 8 bases. The CDR3 is 14 amino acids. Germline V CDR1 and CDR2: ENHRY, SYGVKD. V gave up 3 bases and J gave up 6 bases; unmatched junction bases: 4. The CDR3 bases are TGTGCCATCAGTGACCCGGGACTAGGCAATGAGCAGTTCTTC. Protein product: CAISDPGLGNEQFF.

The chain links TRBV7-2 to TRBJ2-5, with D perhaps matching TRBD2 (5 bases). Germline loops: CDR1 SGHTA, CDR2 FQGNSA. V shed 0 bases and J shed 7 bases, with 12 bases lying between them. This CDR3 comprises 14 residues. CDR3 region: CASSLAALARTQYF. For the CDR3, the DNA is TGTGCCAGCAGCTTAGCCGCTCTAGCAAGGACCCAGTACTTC.

In this sample, this clone turned up once. The V call is TRBV7-6, the J call TRBJ2-3; 9 positions match TRBD2. Trimming cost V 1 base and J 1 base; bases outside gene matches: 3. This CDR3 spans 16 amino acids. CDR1 is SGHVS and CDR2 is FNYEAQ in the germline V gene. CDR3 sequence: CASSLGGGAGTDTQYF. CDR3 sequence (DNA): TGTGCCAGCAGCTTAGGCGGGGGGGCGGGCACAGATACGCAGTATTTT.

This chain connects TRBV11-2 to TRBJ2-5; D is undetermined. This CDR3 is built from 13 residues. V lost 0 bases and J 1 base, leaving 3 bases between the germline ends. Germline V gives CDR1 SGHAT, CDR2 FQNNGV. The CDR3 loop reads CASSLDRQETQYF. CDR3 DNA sequence: TGTGCCAGCAGCTTAGACCGCCAAGAGACCCAGTACTTC.

This rearrangement joins TRBV7-2 to TRBJ1-5, with no clear D. Trimming took 5 bases from V and 11 from J, leaving 13 bases between them. Germline values: CDR1 SGHTA, CDR2 FQGNSA. This CDR3 region has 12 residues. The CDR3 sequence: CASSDDGLSQHF. The CDR3 region has the DNA TGTGCCAGCAGCGACGACGGACTGTCCCAGCATTTT. The full variable domain, completed using reference TRBV7-2 and TRBJ1-5, is GAGVSQSPSNKVTEKGKDVELRCDPISGHTALYWYRQSLGQGLEFLIYFQGNSAPDKSGLPSDRFSAERTGGSVSTLTIQRTQQEDSAVYLCASSDDGLSQHFGDGTRLSIL.

J is TRBJ2-4 and V is TRBV2, with TRBD1 matching 8 bases. Germline trimming cut 10 bases from V and 7 bases from J; bases unmatched to any gene: 12. This CDR3 has 14 amino acids. Looked up from germline, CDR1 is SNHLY and CDR2 is FYNNEI. The chain's CDR3 is CATRPDGQGNIQYF. The CDR3 DNA reads as TGTGCCACCCGCCCTGATGGACAGGGCAACATTCAGTACTTC.

The chain employs TRBV19 and TRBJ2-7; 10 bases align to TRBD1. The CDR3 spans 14 residues. CDR1 and CDR2 (germline): LNHDA, SQIVND (reference sequence). The J segment lost 6 bases and the V segment lost 5 bases, leaving 7 bases of the junction unmatched. CDR3 amino acids: CASSVGTGVLEQYF. CDR3 coding DNA: TGTGCCAGTAGTGTGGGGACAGGGGTGCTCGAGCAGTACTTC.

This sequence joins TRBV3-1 (or the pseudogene TRBV3-2) and TRBJ1-1; D is possibly TRBD1 (6 bases). Germline V gene data show CDR1 as LGHDT and CDR2 as YNNKEL (reference sequence). The CDR3 is made up of 16 amino acids. Trimming shortened V by 3 bases and J by 1 base, and 15 bases separated the two germline ends. This CDR3 reads CASSQTPGHTNTEAFF. Here the CDR3 DNA reads TGTGCCAGCAGCCAGACCCCGGGACACACGAACACTGAAGCTTTCTTT.

The J gene is TRBJ1-4, the V gene TRBV15; unclear D gene. The CDR3 runs 15 residues. Trimming left V 3 bases short and J 1 base short, with 9 bases between. Germline values: CDR1 LNHNV, CDR2 YYDKDF (reference sequence). This CDR3 is CATSSGVETNEKLFF. CDR3 nucleotides: TGTGCCACCAGCAGCGGGGTGGAAACTAATGAAAAACTGTTTTTT.

The chain uses TRBV6-6 and TRBJ1-6, with D perhaps TRBD1 (6 bases). Germline CDR1 MNHNY, CDR2 SVGAGI (reference sequence). Trimming cost V 5 bases and J 8 bases, with 22 bases left between them. CDR3 length: 17 amino acids. CDR3 residues: CASSRQGGGLLDSPLHF. The CDR3 coding sequence is TGTGCCAGCAGTCGCCAGGGAGGGGGGTTGTTGGATTCACCCCTCCACTTT.

The rearrangement uses TRBV5-1 and TRBJ2-1, with D possibly TRBD1 on 7 matching bases. V dropped 0 bases and J dropped 4 bases, with 11 bases sitting between them. Per the germline V gene, CDR1 is SGHRS and CDR2 is YFSETQ. The CDR3 runs 15 residues. The CDR3 DNA follows: TGCGCCAGCAGCTTGGGGAGGGGGCCTTACAATGAGCAGTTCTTC. This gives the protein CASSLGRGPYNEQFF.

The CDR3 DNA reads TGTGCCAGCAGTCGCGGGACAGAGCTCCCGGGGTGGTCTATCAGCTCTGGGGCCAACGTCCTGACTTTC. It translates to CASSRGTELPGWSISSGANVLTF. The chain employs TRBV6-6 and TRBJ2-6; the D gene is possibly TRBD1 (7 bases). Germline V gene lookup returns CDR1 MNHNY and CDR2 SVGAGI (reference sequence). Deletions cut 5 bases from V and 0 bases from J, with 32 bases between. The CDR3 is made up of 23 amino acids.

The chain carries TRBV24-1 and TRBJ2-3; TRBD2 matches at 14 bases. V was clipped by 0 bases and J by 7 bases; unmatched bases: 2. The CDR3 consists of 16 residues. In germline, CDR1 is KGHDR, CDR2 SFDVKD. CDR3 region: CATSDLGTSGGYTQYF. The CDR3 bases are TGTGCCACCAGTGATTTGGGGACTAGCGGGGGTTATACGCAGTATTTT.

The chain uses TRBV4-1 and TRBJ2-5; the match to TRBD2 covers 10 bases. J was trimmed by 2 bases and V by 1 base; bases with no gene match: 4. The CDR3 extends over 16 amino acids. Germline lookup yields CDR1 MGHRA and CDR2 YSYEKL. The CDR3 DNA reads as TGCGCCAGCAGCCAAGGGGTAGCGGGGGGTCAAGAGACCCAGTACTTC. Amino acid sequence: CASSQGVAGGQETQYF.

This clone was observed a handful of times. V and J are TRBV10-2 and TRBJ2-3; TRBD2 matches 12 bases. CDR3 length equals 16 residues. The germline gives CDR1 WSHSY, CDR2 SAAADI. After removal of 6 bases from V and 0 bases from J, the junction contained 4 bases not matched to a gene. The CDR3 reads CASRASGRGSTDTQYF. CDR3 coding DNA: TGCGCCAGCAGAGCTAGCGGGAGGGGGAGCACAGATACGCAGTATTTT.